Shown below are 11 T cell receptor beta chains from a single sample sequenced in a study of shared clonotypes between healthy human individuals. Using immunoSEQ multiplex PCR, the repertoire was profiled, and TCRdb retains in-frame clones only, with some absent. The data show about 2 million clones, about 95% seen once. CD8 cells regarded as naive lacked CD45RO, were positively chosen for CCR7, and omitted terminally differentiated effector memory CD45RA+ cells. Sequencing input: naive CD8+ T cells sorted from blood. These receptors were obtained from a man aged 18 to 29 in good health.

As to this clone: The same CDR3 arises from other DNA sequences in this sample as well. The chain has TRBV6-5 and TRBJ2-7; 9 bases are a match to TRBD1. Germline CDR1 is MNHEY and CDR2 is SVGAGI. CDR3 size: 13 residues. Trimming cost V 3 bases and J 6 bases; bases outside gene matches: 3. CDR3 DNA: TGTGCCAGCAGTTATTCGACAGGGGGCGAGCAGTACTTC. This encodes CASSYSTGGEQYF.

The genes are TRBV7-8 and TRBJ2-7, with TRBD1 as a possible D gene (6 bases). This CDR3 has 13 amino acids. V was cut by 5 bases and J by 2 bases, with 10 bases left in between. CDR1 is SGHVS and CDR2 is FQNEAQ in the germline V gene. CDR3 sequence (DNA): TGTGCCAGCAGCACGGACAGAACCTACGAGCAGTACTTC. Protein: CASSTDRTYEQYF.

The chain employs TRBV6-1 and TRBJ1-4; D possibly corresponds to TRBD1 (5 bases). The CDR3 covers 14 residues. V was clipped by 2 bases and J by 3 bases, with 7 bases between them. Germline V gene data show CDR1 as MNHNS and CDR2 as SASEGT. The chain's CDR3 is CASSEQGPNEKLFF. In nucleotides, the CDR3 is TGTGCCAGCAGTGAACAGGGACCTAATGAAAAACTGTTTTTT.

The CDR3 sequence: CASSLGREGPTGELFF. The CDR3 DNA sequence: TGCGCCAGCAGCTTGGGGCGGGAGGGCCCTACCGGGGAGCTGTTTTTT. The rearrangement uses TRBV5-1 and TRBJ2-2, with 9 bases that match TRBD2. With 0 bases clipped from V and 5 bases from J, the junction kept 5 bases outside the gene matches. Germline assignment: CDR1 SGHRS and CDR2 YFSETQ. The CDR3 totals 16 residues. Variable domain in full (rest from reference TRBV5-1 and TRBJ2-2): KAGVTQTPRYLIKTRGQQVTLSCSPISGHRSVSWYQQTPGQGLQFLFEYFSETQRNKGNFPGRFSGRQFSNSRSEMNVSTLELGDSALYLCASSLGREGPTGELFFGEGSRLTVL.

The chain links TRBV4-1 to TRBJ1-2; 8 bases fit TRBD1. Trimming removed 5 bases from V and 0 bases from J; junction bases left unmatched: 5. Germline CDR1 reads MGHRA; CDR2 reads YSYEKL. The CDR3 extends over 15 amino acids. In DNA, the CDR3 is TGCGCCAGCAGCATCGCAGGGGGCTCTAACTATGGCTACACCTTC. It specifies CASSIAGGSNYGYTF.

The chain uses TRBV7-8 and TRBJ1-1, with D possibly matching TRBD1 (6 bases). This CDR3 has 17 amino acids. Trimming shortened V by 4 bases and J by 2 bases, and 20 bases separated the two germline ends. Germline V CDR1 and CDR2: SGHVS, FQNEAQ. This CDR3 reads CASSSFLSGESNTEAFF. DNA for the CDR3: TGTGCCAGCAGCTCCTTCTTATCAGGGGAATCAAACACTGAAGCTTTCTTT.

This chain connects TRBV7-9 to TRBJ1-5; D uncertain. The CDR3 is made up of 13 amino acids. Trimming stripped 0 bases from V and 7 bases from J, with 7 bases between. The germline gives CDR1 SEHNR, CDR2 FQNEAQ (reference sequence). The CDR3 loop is CASSLASPQPQHF. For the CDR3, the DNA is TGTGCCAGCAGCTTAGCTTCACCCCAGCCCCAGCATTTT.

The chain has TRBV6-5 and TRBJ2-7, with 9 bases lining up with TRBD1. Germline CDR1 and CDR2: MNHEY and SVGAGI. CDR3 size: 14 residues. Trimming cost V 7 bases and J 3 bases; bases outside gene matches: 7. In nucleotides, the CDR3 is TGTGCCAGCACTGACACAGGGGGCCTCTACGAGCAGTACTTC. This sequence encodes CASTDTGGLYEQYF.

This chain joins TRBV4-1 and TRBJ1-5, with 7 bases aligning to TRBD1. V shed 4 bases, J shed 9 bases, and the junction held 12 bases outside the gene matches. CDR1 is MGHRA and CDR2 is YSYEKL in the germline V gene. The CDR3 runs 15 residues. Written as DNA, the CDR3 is TGCGCCAGCAGCCCAACGCAGACAGGGCTTCTGCCCCAGCATTTT. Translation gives CASSPTQTGLLPQHF.

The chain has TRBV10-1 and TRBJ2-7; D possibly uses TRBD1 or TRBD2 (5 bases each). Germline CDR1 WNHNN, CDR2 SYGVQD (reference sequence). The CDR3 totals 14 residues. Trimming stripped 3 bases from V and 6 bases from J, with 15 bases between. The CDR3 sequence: CASSDEKEGLEQYF. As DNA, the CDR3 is TGCGCCAGCAGTGACGAGAAAGAGGGGCTCGAGCAGTACTTC.

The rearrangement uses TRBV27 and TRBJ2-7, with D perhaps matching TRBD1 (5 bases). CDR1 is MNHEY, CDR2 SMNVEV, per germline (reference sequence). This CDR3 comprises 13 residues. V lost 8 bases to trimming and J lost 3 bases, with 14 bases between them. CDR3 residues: CASADTSIYEQYF. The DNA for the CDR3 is TGTGCCAGCGCGGACACCTCCATCTACGAGCAGTACTTC.